The clone carrying this T cell receptor beta chain was found a few times. Its target is not known. The V and J ends lost 3 bases and 0 bases respectively, with 5 bases between them. Germline V gene data show CDR1 as WSHSY and CDR2 as SAAADI. The CDR3 runs to 13 residues. Sequencing templates came from extracted RNA that was reverse transcribed into cDNA. Method: immunoSEQ multiplex PCR; TCRdb's copy keeps in-frame clones and lacks some. The sample contains about 110,000 clones, under 60% of which appear only once. These data come from a study of CD8+ T cells in alopecia areata. Study results and caveats: Sequences from scalp samples also cover resident alphabeta T cells of normal skin.

The V gene is TRBV10-2, the J gene TRBJ1-1; unclear D gene. The source material was NKG2D-low CD8+ T cells sorted from blood. The sequence was collected from a human donor with alopecia areata. CDR3: CASSETVNTEAFF. In DNA form, the CDR3 reads TGCGCCAGCAGTGAAACAGTGAACACTGAAGCTTTCTTT.